The 6 T cell receptor beta chains below all came from one sample that was sequenced in a study of metastatic and nonmetastatic thyroid tumors. The entire patient cohort was treatment-naive prior to thyroid surgery. With MiXCR, TCRdb called clones anew from the PCR reads. Here the sample spans around 15,000 clones, 25% to 30% being singletons. Source material: tumor tissue. These receptors all come from a male donor with papillary thyroid cancer or a benign thyroid nodule (not recorded which). Some clones in this sample may be carry-over from other donors' samples.

This clone has a handful of counts. The chain has TRBV27 and TRBJ2-1; the D gene is possibly TRBD2 (5 bases). Germline V CDR1 and CDR2: MNHEY, SMNVEV (reference sequence). Trimming cost V 7 bases and J 7 bases, with 17 bases left between them. The CDR3 contains 14 residues. CDR3: CASTLRGPRNEQFF. For the CDR3, the DNA is TGTGCCAGCACCCTGAGAGGGCCTAGGAATGAGCAGTTCTTC.

As for this clone: One end of the junction fails to match germline, which may point to a read error. The rearrangement joins TRBV6-1 to TRBJ1-1; D ambiguous. Per the germline V gene, CDR1 is MNHNS and CDR2 is SASEGT. The CDR3 is made up of 9 amino acids. CDR3 amino acids: CAIPREALF. For the CDR3, the DNA is TGTGCCATCCCACGGGAAGCTTTATTT.

This chain uses TRBV7-2 with TRBJ1-1; D call uncertain. V shed 2 bases and J shed 0 bases, with 7 bases lying between them. Per germline, CDR1 SGHTA and CDR2 FQGNSA. CDR3 length: 14 residues. In nucleotides, the CDR3 is TGTGCCAGCAGCTTACGGACGGTGAACACTGAAGCTTTCTTT. Translating gives CASSLRTVNTEAFF.

This chain uses TRBV20-1 with TRBJ1-1; D is uncertain. This CDR3 is 13 amino acids long. V lost 1 base, J lost 8 bases, and 14 bases lay in between. From germline, CDR1 is DFQATT and CDR2 SNEGSKA (reference sequence). As DNA, the CDR3 is TGCAGTGCTAGAGTCGATACCGTAGGGGAAGCTTTCTTT. Protein sequence: CSARVDTVGEAFF.

At least ten counts were recorded for this clone. V is TRBV20-1 and J is TRBJ1-5, with D possibly matching TRBD1 (5 bases). V lost 3 bases to trimming and J lost 7 bases, with 13 bases between them. Germline CDR1 reads DFQATT; CDR2 reads SNEGSKA (reference sequence). CDR3 length equals 13 residues. Here the CDR3 reads CSASGQGGQPQHF. In nucleotides, the CDR3 is TGCAGTGCTAGTGGGCAGGGTGGACAGCCCCAGCATTTT.

This clone has more than one count but fewer than ten. A read error may account for a junction end that differs from germline. The chain links TRBV5-1 to TRBJ2-3, with D perhaps TRBD2 (6 bases). Germline V lookup: CDR1 SGHRS, CDR2 YFSETQ. The CDR3 runs to 14 residues. CDR3 DNA sequence: TGCTCCAGCAGCTTCCTAGCGTGCACAGATACGCAGTATTTT. As protein: CSSSFLACTDTQYF.